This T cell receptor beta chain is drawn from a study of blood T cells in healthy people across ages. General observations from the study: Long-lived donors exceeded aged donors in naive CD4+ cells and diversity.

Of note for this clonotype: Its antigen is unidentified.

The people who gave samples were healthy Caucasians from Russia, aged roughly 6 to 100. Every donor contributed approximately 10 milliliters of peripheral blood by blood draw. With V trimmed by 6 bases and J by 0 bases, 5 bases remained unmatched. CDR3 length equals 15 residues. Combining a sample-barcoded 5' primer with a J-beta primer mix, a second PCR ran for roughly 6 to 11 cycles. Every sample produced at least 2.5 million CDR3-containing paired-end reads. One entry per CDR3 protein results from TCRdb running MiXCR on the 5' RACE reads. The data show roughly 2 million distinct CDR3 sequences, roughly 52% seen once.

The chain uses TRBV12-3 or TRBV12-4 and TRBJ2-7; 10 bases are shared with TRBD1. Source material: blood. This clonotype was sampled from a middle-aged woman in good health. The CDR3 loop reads CASRGQGLLSYEQYF. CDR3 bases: TGTGCCAGCAGGGGACAGGGGCTACTCTCCTACGAGCAGTACTTC.